The clone carrying this T cell receptor (beta chain) came up once. Its antigen is as yet unknown. The data originate from a study of T cell responses to AZD1222 COVID-19 vaccine. The study's findings and limits: CD4 TCRs associated with vaccination spanned spike, dominating at 160-218 and 743-854. Donors in the cohort were predominantly white British and more often female, and clonal diversity was possibly underestimated.

The CDR3 runs to 13 residues. The germline V gene has CDR1 SGHTA and CDR2 FQGNSA. The V end was cut by 5 bases, the J end by 2 bases, with 10 bases between. Data came from immunoSEQ multiplex PCR; TCRdb stores just in-frame clones and leaves some out. Of 120,000 to 150,000 clones in the sample, around 90% are singletons; the top ten hold around 1.8%. Pooled together were second doses at about 4 or about 12 weeks. This specimen was peripheral blood, taken 28 days after the second AZD1222 dose. The sequence was collected from an adult who received the AZD1222 COVID-19 vaccine. V is TRBV7-2 and J is TRBJ2-7; weak D call: TRBD1 (6 bases). The CDR3 sequence: CASSQQGTYEQYF. CDR3 nucleotides: TGTGCCAGCAGCCAACAGGGAACCTACGAGCAGTACTTC.